What follows are 32 T cell receptor beta chains derived from one specimen sequenced in a study of beta chain features in type 1 diabetes. Overall study findings and caveats: Type 1 diabetes patients had moderately but significantly shorter TCRB CDR3s in all four CD4+ subsets.

Reverse transcribing all isolated RNA meant expressed TCRB transcripts were sequenced. Sequencing used immunoSEQ multiplex PCR; TCRdb keeps in-frame clones, though not all of them. Of around 690,000 clones detected, roughly an eighth appear once; the ten largest clones hold more than 0.09%. Their recognized antigens are unknown. Sequencing was carried out using naive CD4+ T cells from blood. These receptors were obtained from a man younger than 40 with type 1 diabetes.

This rearrangement joins TRBV27 to TRBJ2-1, with D maybe TRBD1 (6 bases). This CDR3 comprises 15 residues. V was cut by 2 bases and J by 3 bases, with 11 bases left in between. The germline V gene encodes CDR1 MNHEY and CDR2 SMNVEV (reference sequence). This CDR3 is CASSLNQGNYNEQFF. The CDR3 coding sequence is TGTGCCAGCAGTTTAAATCAGGGGAACTACAATGAGCAGTTCTTC.

The chain employs TRBV9 and TRBJ2-7; TRBD1 agrees at 9 bases. V gave up 4 bases and J gave up 2 bases; unmatched junction bases: 4. CDR1 SGDLS and CDR2 YYNGEE come from the germline V gene. The CDR3 has 14 amino acids. CDR3 nucleotide sequence: TGTGCCAGCAGCACTCGACAGGGGGCCTACGAGCAGTACTTC. This codes for CASSTRQGAYEQYF.

V and J are TRBV4-3 and TRBJ2-3; 9 nucleotides match TRBD2. Germline assignment: CDR1 LGHNA and CDR2 YSLEER. The CDR3 has 15 residues. Trimming removed 1 base from V and 4 bases from J; junction bases left unmatched: 3. The CDR3 loop reads CASSQARGGADTQYF. DNA for the CDR3: TGCGCCAGCAGCCAAGCACGCGGGGGGGCAGATACGCAGTATTTT.

The chain links TRBV29-1 to TRBJ2-1; 9 bases line up with TRBD1. Losses at the gene ends were 5 bases for V and 9 bases for J; bases not matched to a gene: 5. The CDR3 contains 12 residues. Germline V lookup: CDR1 SQVTM, CDR2 ANQGSEA. The CDR3 loop reads CSVRTGESEQFF. CDR3 in DNA: TGCAGCGTTCGGACAGGGGAGAGTGAGCAGTTCTTC.

The gene calls are TRBV2 and TRBJ1-5; D remains unclear. This CDR3 comprises 14 residues. Germline V gene lookup returns CDR1 SNHLY and CDR2 FYNNEI. With 6 bases removed from V and 7 bases from J, the gap between germline ends came to 16 bases. The CDR3 loop reads CASRGITDGQPQHF. The DNA for the CDR3 is TGTGCCAGCAGGGGGATCACGGATGGACAGCCCCAGCATTTT.

This chain's CDR3 is CASSLRGTSGNTIYF. The CDR3 coding sequence is TGTGCCAGCAGCTTACGGGGGACCTCTGGAAACACCATATATTTT. V gene TRBV7-6 combines with J gene TRBJ1-3; TRBD1 is a possible D gene (5 bases). Germline CDR1 SGHVS, CDR2 FNYEAQ. V gave up 2 bases and J gave up 0 bases, with 8 bases separating them. This CDR3 contains 15 residues.

The sample holds a few counts of this clone. The CDR3 DNA is TGTGCCAGCAGTTACTCTGCAGGGGGCTATGGCTACACCTTC. Its protein is CASSYSAGGYGYTF. This rearrangement joins TRBV6-5 to TRBJ1-2; 7 bases match TRBD1. The germline V gene encodes CDR1 MNHEY and CDR2 SVGAGI. The CDR3 runs to 14 residues. V lost 0 bases to trimming and J lost 4 bases; unmatched junction nucleotides: 2.

The chain links TRBV5-4 to TRBJ2-5; TRBD1 is a possible D gene (6 bases). This CDR3 is built from 15 residues. V gave up 0 bases and J gave up 2 bases, with 11 bases separating them. Germline CDR1 and CDR2: SGHNT and YYREEE (reference sequence). This CDR3 reads CASSLVWGTQETQYF. The CDR3 region has the DNA TGTGCCAGCAGCTTGGTTTGGGGGACACAAGAGACCCAGTACTTC.

V usage is TRBV11-2 and J usage is TRBJ2-1; 11 bases agree with TRBD2. Losses at the gene ends were 3 bases for V and 4 bases for J; bases not matched to a gene: 2. The V gene's germline CDR1 is SGHAT and CDR2 FQNNGV. CDR3 length: 15 amino acids. The CDR3 loop is CASSLGLADYNEQFF. In DNA, the CDR3 is TGTGCCAGCAGCTTGGGACTAGCGGATTACAATGAGCAGTTCTTC.

This chain joins TRBV9 and TRBJ2-2; a possible D gene is TRBD2 (6 bases). This CDR3 is built from 17 residues. V was shortened by 0 bases and J by 3 bases, with 15 bases between the two germline ends. Germline V gene sequence: CDR1 SGDLS, CDR2 YYNGEE. CDR3 nucleotides: TGTGCCAGCAGCGTAGCTTACGGGGGAAAGGACACCGGGGAGCTGTTTTTT. This encodes CASSVAYGGKDTGELFF.

This chain joins TRBV5-1 and TRBJ2-5, with D tentatively TRBD1 (6 bases). The germline V and J ends were trimmed by 4 bases and 3 bases, with 13 bases remaining between them. CDR1 SGHRS and CDR2 YFSETQ come from the germline V gene. This CDR3 comprises 14 residues. CDR3 amino acids: CASSPGTPEETQYF. The CDR3 DNA reads as TGCGCCAGCAGCCCTGGGACACCCGAAGAGACCCAGTACTTC.

The genes are TRBV5-1 and TRBJ1-2, with 7 bases matching TRBD1. V trimming: 3 bases; J trimming: 2 bases; junction bases outside the gene matches: 7. Germline V gene lookup returns CDR1 SGHRS and CDR2 YFSETQ. There are 15 residues in the CDR3. DNA of the CDR3: TGCGCCAGCAGCTATCAGGGGGACGGGAACTATGGCTACACCTTC. Translated, it gives CASSYQGDGNYGYTF.

For the CDR3, the DNA is TGTGCCAGCAGCCCAGCGGGGGGCTCAGATACGCAGTATTTT. The encoded protein is CASSPAGGSDTQYF. The chain recombines TRBV7-6 with TRBJ2-3, with 9 bases identical to TRBD2. CDR3 length: 14 amino acids. V trimming: 5 bases; J trimming: 4 bases; junction bases outside the gene matches: 4. Germline values: CDR1 SGHVS, CDR2 FNYEAQ.

The chain couples TRBV5-6 to TRBJ2-7; D is possibly TRBD1 (5 bases). Germline lookup yields CDR1 SGHDT and CDR2 YYEEEE. Trimming shortened V by 2 bases and J by 3 bases, and 9 bases separated the two germline ends. The CDR3 runs to 13 residues. CDR3 loop: CASSLDSYYEQYF. For the CDR3, the DNA is TGTGCCAGCAGCTTAGACAGCTACTACGAGCAGTACTTC. Drawing the rest from reference TRBV5-6 and TRBJ2-7, the complete variable domain is DAGVTQSPTHLIKTRGQQVTLRCSPKSGHDTVSWYQQALGQGPQFIFQYYEEEERQRGNFPDRFSGHQFPNYSSELNVNALLLGDSALYLCASSLDSYYEQYFGPGTRLTVT.

This rearrangement joins TRBV30 to TRBJ1-4, with D unclear. The germline V gene encodes CDR1 GTSNPN and CDR2 SVGIG (reference sequence). Trimming cost V 2 bases and J 4 bases, with 8 bases left between them. This CDR3 contains 13 residues. The CDR3 is CAWSIQLNEKLFF. CDR3 DNA sequence: TGTGCCTGGAGTATACAGCTTAATGAAAAACTGTTTTTT.

The chain joins TRBV30 to TRBJ2-5; 10 bases line up with TRBD2. V gave up 1 base and J gave up 2 bases; unmatched junction bases: 4. The CDR3 contains 15 residues. CDR1 and CDR2 (germline): GTSNPN, SVGIG (reference sequence). The CDR3 protein is CAWSGLAGAQETQYF. DNA of the CDR3: TGTGCCTGGAGTGGGCTAGCGGGGGCACAAGAGACCCAGTACTTC.

This clone occurred a few times. The rearrangement uses TRBV10-3 and TRBJ1-4; 7 bases line up with TRBD1. The CDR3 is made up of 13 amino acids. Per the germline V gene, CDR1 is ENHRY and CDR2 is SYGVKD. Trimming took 7 bases from V and 6 from J; bases not matched to a gene: 5. Here the CDR3 DNA reads TGTGCCATCAAAGCCGGGACAGATGAAAAACTGTTTTTT. This translates into CAIKAGTDEKLFF.

This clone was counted a few times. The genes are TRBV6-1 and TRBJ1-5, with D unresolved. Trimming took 4 bases from V and 8 from J, leaving 6 bases between them. Per germline, CDR1 MNHNS and CDR2 SASEGT. There are 11 residues in the CDR3. CDR3: CASSVGEPQHF. The CDR3, as DNA: TGTGCCAGCAGTGTAGGAGAGCCCCAGCATTTT.

The V and J genes are TRBV10-3 and TRBJ1-1; D unresolved. CDR1 and CDR2 (germline): ENHRY, SYGVKD. The length of the CDR3 is 15 residues. The V end lost 4 bases, the J end lost 6 bases, and 18 bases lay between the germline ends. CDR3 bases: TGTGCCATCAGTGGAATGACGGACCCTCCATCTGAAGCTTTCTTT. Its translation is CAISGMTDPPSEAFF.

This clone was seen more than once but under ten times. The CDR3 loop reads CATSSDLLVTGELFF. The DNA of the CDR3 is TGTGCCACCAGCAGCGATCTACTCGTAACGGGGGAGCTGTTTTTT. This sequence joins TRBV15 and TRBJ2-2, with unresolved D. V was cut by 3 bases and J by 8 bases, with 16 bases left in between. Germline assignment: CDR1 LNHNV and CDR2 YYDKDF (reference sequence). CDR3 length equals 15 residues.

Turning to this clone: This CDR3 is also generated by other DNA sequences in the sample. CDR3 bases: TGTGCCAGCAGCGCAACCGGGACATCCAATCAGCCCCAGCATTTT. It is translated as CASSATGTSNQPQHF. The chain links TRBV9 to TRBJ1-5; D possibly corresponds to TRBD1 (6 bases). The CDR3 loop spans 15 amino acids. V gave up 3 bases and J gave up 3 bases, with 13 bases separating them. Germline values: CDR1 SGDLS, CDR2 YYNGEE. Based on the CDR3 plus reference TRBV9 and TRBJ1-5, the full variable domain is DSGVTQTPKHLITATGQRVTLRCSPRSGDLSVYWYQQSLDQGLQFLIQYYNGEERAKGNILERFSAQQFPDLHSELNLSSLELGDSALYFCASSATGTSNQPQHFGDGTRLSIL.

This clone came up a few times. The V gene is TRBV10-2, the J gene TRBJ2-5; no clear D. The CDR3 is 14 residues long. Looked up from germline, CDR1 is WSHSY and CDR2 is SAAADI. Trimming cost V 0 bases and J 6 bases, with 11 bases left between them. The CDR3 DNA follows: TGCGCCAGCAGTGAGTCGACGGCATGGAAGACCCAGTACTTC. Translation gives CASSESTAWKTQYF.

The rearrangement links TRBV2 to TRBJ2-5; D remains unclear. The V gene's germline CDR1 is SNHLY and CDR2 FYNNEI. CDR3 length equals 14 residues. Trimming took off 1 base at V and 4 bases at J, with 10 bases between the two ends. The CDR3 region is CASSEGTHRETQYF. The CDR3 coding sequence is TGTGCCAGCAGTGAAGGAACCCATAGAGAGACCCAGTACTTC.

This clone was observed a handful of times. The chain links TRBV7-9 to TRBJ2-4; D perhaps matches TRBD1 (6 bases). V was shortened by 4 bases and J by 2 bases, with 9 bases between the two germline ends. CDR1 is SEHNR and CDR2 is FQNEAQ in the germline V gene (reference sequence). This CDR3 is 14 amino acids long. In nucleotides, the CDR3 is TGTGCCAGCAGCTCAGGGGTATCCAAAAACATTCAGTACTTC. Translation gives CASSSGVSKNIQYF.

V and J are TRBV11-2 and TRBJ1-4; D call uncertain. Germline lookup yields CDR1 SGHAT and CDR2 FQNNGV. The CDR3 contains 13 residues. The V gene lost 0 bases and the J gene lost 5 bases, with 4 bases spanning the gap. The CDR3 DNA sequence: TGTGCCAGCAGCTTAGATGAGAATGAAAAACTGTTTTTT. Amino acids: CASSLDENEKLFF.

The sample holds a few counts of this clone. The chain has TRBV20-1 and TRBJ1-1, with a possible D match to TRBD1 (5 bases). Germline values: CDR1 DFQATT, CDR2 SNEGSKA (reference sequence). This CDR3 comprises 11 residues. V was shortened by 5 bases and J by 9 bases, with 13 bases between the two germline ends. CDR3 in amino acids: CSARTIFQAFF. In DNA, the CDR3 is TGCAGTGCTCGGACAATTTTTCAAGCTTTCTTT.

In its sample, this clone was seen a few times. The chain combines TRBV4-3 with TRBJ2-7, with D uncertain. Germline V gene sequence: CDR1 LGHNA, CDR2 YSLEER. V gave up 1 base and J gave up 2 bases, with 12 bases separating them. The CDR3 consists of 15 residues. The CDR3 coding sequence is TGCGCCAGCAGCCAAGGGTCCGAAGCTGCCTACGAGCAGTACTTC. This codes for CASSQGSEAAYEQYF.

Turning to this clone: The same CDR3 also results from other DNA sequences found in this sample. The chain couples TRBV2 to TRBJ1-2; possible D gene TRBD1, 6 bases. Per the germline V gene, CDR1 is SNHLY and CDR2 is FYNNEI. With 4 bases removed from V and 2 bases from J, the gap between germline ends came to 8 bases. The CDR3 contains 13 residues. In DNA form, the CDR3 reads TGTGCCAGCAGTGGGCAGGGGAACTATGGCTACACCTTC. It translates to CASSGQGNYGYTF.

This clone was seen a few times. Different DNA sequences within this sample yield the same CDR3. The rearrangement uses TRBV6-5 and TRBJ2-2; no firm D call. CDR3 size: 13 residues. Trimming shortened V by 4 bases and J by 0 bases, and 3 bases separated the two germline ends. Per the germline V gene, CDR1 is MNHEY and CDR2 is SVGAGI. The CDR3 here is CASSSPNTGELFF. The CDR3 coding sequence is TGTGCCAGCAGTTCTCCGAACACCGGGGAGCTGTTTTTT.

The chain links TRBV25-1 to TRBJ1-3; the D is unclear. Germline CDR1 and CDR2: MGHDK and SYGVNS. V was cut by 6 bases and J by 6 bases, with 9 bases left in between. This CDR3 is built from 12 residues. This chain's CDR3 is CASSQVENTIYF. The CDR3 DNA reads as TGTGCCAGCAGCCAGGTAGAAAACACCATATATTTT.

The V gene is TRBV9, the J gene TRBJ2-1, with TRBD2 identical over 7 bases. Per germline, CDR1 SGDLS and CDR2 YYNGEE. This CDR3 region has 15 residues. Trimming cost V 0 bases and J 5 bases; bases outside gene matches: 5. CDR3 coding DNA: TGTGCCAGCAGCGTAGTGGCTAGCGGACACAATGAGCAGTTCTTC. It yields the protein CASSVVASGHNEQFF. Full variable domain (missing parts from reference TRBV9 and TRBJ2-1): DSGVTQTPKHLITATGQRVTLRCSPRSGDLSVYWYQQSLDQGLQFLIQYYNGEERAKGNILERFSAQQFPDLHSELNLSSLELGDSALYFCASSVVASGHNEQFFGPGTRLTVL.

In its sample, this clone was seen a few times. The V call is TRBV18, the J call TRBJ2-2; D not resolved. The CDR3 totals 13 residues. V was clipped by 2 bases and J by 7 bases, with 8 bases between them. The germline CDR1 and CDR2 sequences are KGHSH and LQKENI. Here the CDR3 DNA reads TGTGCCAGCTCACCATCGGGTAACGGGGAGCTGTTTTTT. As protein: CASSPSGNGELFF.